A selection of T cell receptor beta chains follows, all from one sample in a study of control samples from healthy donors and cancer patients. Measured with immunoSEQ multiplex PCR; TCRdb has only the in-frame clones, and not every one. This sample has roughly 120,000 clones, with 88% found just once. The sample taken for sequencing was blood. The receptors originated from a man aged 35-49 years in good health. CDR3s include the opening cysteine and the closing phenylalanine or tryptophan. D genes are given only for firm matches. Size is stated for part of the rows, as once, few or many counts, or as a class when the clone is expanded.

>TRBJ2-1|.|.|TRBV7-3
TGTGCCAGCAGCGGGGGGACAGATGAGCAGTTCTTC
CASSGGTDEQFF
>TRBJ2-3|few|TRBD2|TRBV6-5
TGTGCCAGCATGCGCGGGGGGGCCACAGATACGCAGTATTTT
CASMRGGATDTQYF
>TRBJ2-5|.|TRBD2|TRBV18
TGTGCCAGCTCCCCGCGGGGGGCAGAGACCCAGTACTTC
CASSPRGAETQYF
>TRBJ1-2|.|.|TRBV10-1
TGCGCCAGCAGTGAGACACGGGGCTATGGCTACACCTTC
CASSETRGYGYTF
>TRBJ1-2|.|.|TRBV7-9
TGTGCCAGCAGCGGCAGGACGGCCCCGGGCTACACCTTC
CASSGRTAPGYTF
>TRBJ1-4|.|.|TRBV30
TGTGCCTGGATGGAGGAAAAACTGTTTTTT
CAWMEEKLFF
>TRBJ1-3|.|.|TRBV7-2
TGTGCCAGCAGCTTAGGCATTGGAAACACCATATATTTT
CASSLGIGNTIYF
>TRBJ2-5|.|.|TRBV2
TGTGCCAGCAAGAAGGACAGCCTTTCCCAAGAGACCCAGTACTTC
CASKKDSLSQETQYF
>TRBJ1-6|few|.|TRBV7-9
TGTGCCAGCAGCTCTTGGGCCACTCTTAATTCACCCCTCCACTTT
CASSSWATLNSPLHF
>TRBJ2-1|.|.|TRBV13
TGTGCCAGGGCCATCCCGGGCTCCTACAATGAGCAGTTCTTC
CARAIPGSYNEQFF
>TRBJ2-7|.|.|TRBV9
TGTGCCAGCAGCCGAGGAGACGAGCAGTACTTC
CASSRGDEQYF
>TRBJ1-2|.|.|TRBV7-9
TGTGCCAGCAGCCTAGACAGCATCAACTATGGCTACACCTTC
CASSLDSINYGYTF
>TRBJ1-1|.|.|TRBV7-8
TGTGCCAGCAGCTTAGTTGTGTGGGGAGCTTTCTTT
CASSLVVWGAFF
>TRBJ2-5|.|TRBD2|TRBV7-9
TGTGCCAGCAGCGACCGCGGGGGGGCCTGGGAGACCCAGTACTTC
CASSDRGGAWETQYF
>TRBJ2-2|.|.|TRBV29-1
TGCAGCACCTCAAACCGGAACACCGGGGAGCTGTTTTTT
CSTSNRNTGELFF
>TRBJ1-1|.|.|TRBV5-5
TGTGCCAGCAGCTTTTTTGGTGAGAACACTGAAGCTTTCTTT
CASSFFGENTEAFF
>TRBJ2-1|.|TRBD1|TRBV5-1
TGCGCCAGCAGCTTGGGAGGGACAGGGGACTACAATGAGCAGTTCTTC
CASSLGGTGDYNEQFF
>TRBJ2-5|.|TRBD1|TRBV9
TGTGCCAGCAGCCCAGGGGGTCTACGGGAGACCCAGTACTTC
CASSPGGLRETQYF
>TRBJ1-2|.|.|TRBV5-1
TGCGCCAGCAGCCCCGGAGTAGGAATATATGGCTACACCTTC
CASSPGVGIYGYTF
>TRBJ1-2|.|TRBD1|TRBV24-1
TGTGCCACCAGTGATTGGACAGGGTTGTATGGCTACACCTTC
CATSDWTGLYGYTF
>TRBJ1-1|.|.|TRBV14
TGTGCCAGCAGCCCGGGCAGGAACACTGAAGCTTTCTTT
CASSPGRNTEAFF
>TRBJ2-7|.|TRBD1|TRBV6-6
TGTGCCAGCAGTTCCGGGACAGGGGGCCTACAGTACTTC
CASSSGTGGLQYF
>TRBJ1-2|.|.|TRBV19
TGTGCCAGTAGTATAGATGGGACCAACTATGGCTACACCTTC
CASSIDGTNYGYTF
>TRBJ1-5|.|TRBD1|TRBV29-1
TGCAGCGTCCTGACAGGGGAGATGAGTCAGCCCCAGCATTTT
CSVLTGEMSQPQHF
>TRBJ2-5|once|.|TRBV27
TGTGCCAGCAGTTCTACAGGGGACTATGAGACCCAGTACTTC
CASSSTGDYETQYF
>TRBJ1-2|.|.|TRBV4-3
TGCGCCAGCAGCCAAGATCCTCTCAAGGACTATGGCTACACCTTC
CASSQDPLKDYGYTF
>TRBJ2-3|.|TRBD2|TRBV6-4
TGTGCCAGCAGTGACTCGCGGGGGGGCGATACGCAGTATTTT
CASSDSRGGDTQYF
>TRBJ2-5|once|.|TRBV6-5
TGTGCCAGCGCCTGGACCGAACAAGAGACCCAGTACTTC
CASAWTEQETQYF
>TRBJ1-6|.|.|TRBV10-1
TGCGCCAGCAGTTACCAGGGGTTCGGCTCACCCCTCCACTTT
CASSYQGFGSPLHF
>TRBJ2-1|.|TRBD2|TRBV13
TGTGCCAGCAGCTTAGGCCTAGCGGGGGGACTTACCTACAATGAGCAGTTCTTC
CASSLGLAGGLTYNEQFF
>TRBJ2-2|.|.|TRBV4-1
TGCGCCAGCAGCCAACGTGGGACTACCGGGGAGCTGTTTTTT
CASSQRGTTGELFF
>TRBJ1-2|.|TRBD1|TRBV30
TGTGCCTGGTCCGCTCTAACAGGGGGTGGCGGCTACACCTTC
CAWSALTGGGGYTF
>TRBJ1-1|few|.|TRBV4-3
TGCGCCAGCAGCCAAGATCCTCAGGCCTACACTGAAGCTTTCTTT
CASSQDPQAYTEAFF
>TRBJ2-1|.|.|TRBV7-3
TGTGCCAGCTATGTCGGCCAGGGTGTAGACAATGAGCAGTTCTTC
CASYVGQGVDNEQFF